Given below is one T cell receptor (beta chain) in context. No antigen is known for it. The data were taken from a study of T cell responses to AZD1222 COVID-19 vaccine. Study-level results: Samples come after the peak T cell response, not at day 14. Donors in the cohort were predominantly white British and more often female, and clonal diversity was possibly underestimated.

Profiling relied on immunoSEQ multiplex PCR, and the TCRdb table lists in-frame clones only, not all of them. The sample records 110,000 or so clones, about 92% being singletons. This receptor was taken from an adult in good health. Here the sequenced sample was peripheral blood, taken on day 0 of MenACWY control vaccination.

The CDR3 sequence is CATPNRSGRDEQFF. The CDR3 coding sequence is TGTGCCACCCCGAACAGAAGCGGGAGGGATGAGCAGTTCTTC. The V call is TRBV2, the J call TRBJ2-1; TRBD2 aligns across 10 bases. The J segment lost 8 bases and the V segment lost 10 bases, leaving 11 bases of the junction unmatched. Germline V gives CDR1 SNHLY, CDR2 FYNNEI. CDR3 length: 14 residues.